Listed here is a single TCR beta chain. The CDR3 sequence is 14 residues long. CDR1 is LNHDA, CDR2 SQIVND, per germline (reference sequence). J was trimmed by 2 bases and V by 8 bases; bases with no gene match: 2. These data come from a study of blood T cell repertoires in COVID-19. Across the whole study: Researchers got acute and convalescent COVID-19 samples from the United States, Italy and Spain. Sources were T cells, B-cell-depleted T cells, or PBMCs; the material itself was cDNA or gDNA.

Authors' analysis steps: Reference gene primer amplification in the assay estimated nucleated cell counts. Profiled with immunoSEQ multiplex PCR; TCRdb holds only in-frame clones, not every one. V and J calls and clone size are given by that table; D and trimming were obtained from the DNA. The sample has about 86,000 clones, approximately 83% seen once. Sequenced: peripheral blood. This receptor was identified in a woman of 80 years or more with active or convalescent COVID-19. The chain carries TRBV19 and TRBJ1-5; 11 bases fit TRBD1. CDR3 in amino acids: CASSDRGRNQPQHF. Written as DNA, the CDR3 is TGTGCCAGTTCGGACAGGGGGCGCAATCAGCCCCAGCATTTT.